Presented here are 25 T cell receptor beta chains from one specimen sequenced in a study of T-cell reconstitution after alpha-beta-depleted transplantation in children. A library of TCRbeta sequences, prepared with unique molecular identifiers, was generated. MiXCR, applied by TCRdb to the PCR reads, yields one record per CDR3 protein. The sample carries 350,000 to 450,000 distinct CDR3 sequences, about an eighth recorded once. Sequences were derived from PBMCs, sampled from the stem cell graft. Receptor source: a human donor who donated a stem cell graft to a child with Fanconi anemia.

This clonotype was seen a few times. The chain joins TRBV28 to TRBJ1-5; 9 bases agree with TRBD1. This CDR3 has 19 amino acids. Unmatched junction bases numbered 15, after V lost 5 bases and J lost 1 base. Germline V CDR1 and CDR2: MDHEN, SYDVKM. CDR3 in DNA: TGTGCCAGCAGTCCCTATAAAGGAGGGGGACAGGGAAGCAATCAGCCCCAGCATTTT. Translation: CASSPYKGGGQGSNQPQHF.

This rearrangement joins TRBV12-3 or TRBV12-4 to TRBJ1-2; TRBD1 matches 9 bases. The CDR3 sequence is 13 residues long. V dropped 2 bases and J dropped 8; count of bases not matched to a gene: 3. Here the CDR3 DNA reads TGTGCCAGCAGTTTAAAGACAGGGGGGGGCTACACCTTC. This encodes CASSLKTGGGYTF.

The rearrangement uses TRBV7-2 and TRBJ2-6; TRBD1 matches at 7 bases. The V gene end was trimmed by 2 bases and the J gene end by 11 bases; junction bases not matched to a gene: 6. Germline loops: CDR1 SGHTA, CDR2 FQGNSA. There are 14 residues in the CDR3. CDR3 nucleotide sequence: TGTGCCAGCAGCTTACAAAGGGGGCTTCACGTCCTGACTTTC. Its protein is CASSLQRGLHVLTF.

This clonotype occurred a few times. This chain connects TRBV12-3 or TRBV12-4 to TRBJ1-3; the D gene is possibly TRBD1 (5 bases). Trimming left V 3 bases short and J 3 bases short, with 15 bases between. CDR3 length equals 16 residues. In DNA, the CDR3 is TGTGCCAGCAGTTTTAGTGTCAGGGTTCGTGGAAACACCATATATTTT. It specifies CASSFSVRVRGNTIYF.

In its sample, this clonotype was seen many times. The chain links TRBV20-1 to TRBJ2-5, with 7 bases that match TRBD1. The V segment lost 3 bases and the J segment 2 bases; nucleotides outside the gene matches: 9. Per germline, CDR1 DFQATT and CDR2 SNEGSKA (reference sequence). The CDR3 is made up of 15 amino acids. Here the CDR3 reads CSASISAGGQETQYF. CDR3 in DNA: TGCAGTGCTAGTATTTCGGCAGGGGGTCAAGAGACCCAGTACTTC.

This sequence joins TRBV20-1 and TRBJ2-5; D is undetermined. V was clipped by 6 bases and J by 5 bases, with 10 bases between them. CDR1 is DFQATT, CDR2 SNEGSKA, per germline (reference sequence). The CDR3 has 11 amino acids. CDR3 sequence: CSASDYETQYF. Here the CDR3 DNA reads TGCAGTGCATCAGATTACGAGACCCAGTACTTC.

The rearrangement uses TRBV3-1 and TRBJ2-5; D remains unclear. Germline loops: CDR1 LGHDT, CDR2 YNNKEL (reference sequence). The length of the CDR3 is 14 residues. Trimming cost V 3 bases and J 4 bases, with 12 bases left between them. The CDR3 protein is CASSHSYESETQYF. The CDR3 DNA is TGTGCCAGCAGCCATTCGTATGAATCAGAGACCCAGTACTTC.

This clonotype was found a few times. The rearrangement links TRBV12-3 or TRBV12-4 to TRBJ2-3, with 7 nucleotides matching TRBD2. After removal of 6 bases from V and 8 bases from J, the junction contained 14 bases not matched to a gene. This CDR3 is 15 amino acids long. CDR3: CASSSGLEGVRTQYF. The CDR3 coding sequence is TGTGCCAGCAGCTCCGGACTAGAAGGCGTGCGTACGCAGTATTTT.

This clonotype was detected ten times or more. The chain uses TRBV29-1 and TRBJ2-5, with D possibly matching TRBD1 (5 bases). V lost 4 bases and J lost 2, with 8 bases in between. The germline V gene has CDR1 SQVTM and CDR2 ANQGSEA. The CDR3 consists of 12 residues. The CDR3 spells CSVATVQETQYF. The CDR3 DNA is TGCAGCGTTGCGACAGTTCAAGAGACCCAGTACTTC.

Many counts were recorded for this clonotype. The rearrangement links TRBV5-1 to TRBJ2-1; weak D call: TRBD1 (6 bases). The CDR3 covers 13 residues. The germline V gene encodes CDR1 SGHRS and CDR2 YFSETQ. Trimming took off 3 bases at V and 8 bases at J, with 12 bases between the two ends. CDR3 sequence: CASSYREGDEQFF. For the CDR3, the DNA is TGCGCCAGCAGCTACAGGGAAGGGGATGAGCAGTTCTTC.

The sample holds many counts of this clonotype. V is TRBV4-3 and J is TRBJ1-6; unclear D gene. CDR1 LGHNA and CDR2 YSLEER come from the germline V gene. The ends were cut back, 1 base at V and 9 bases at J, with 7 bases in the middle. The CDR3 is made up of 13 amino acids. The CDR3 loop reads CASSQAEGSPLHF. CDR3 bases: TGCGCCAGCAGCCAAGCTGAGGGTTCACCCCTCCACTTT.

This clonotype was observed a few times. This chain links TRBV12-3 or TRBV12-4 with TRBJ1-2, with D maybe TRBD1 (6 bases). Trimming cost V 2 bases and J 4 bases, with 14 bases left between them. The length of the CDR3 is 15 residues. The CDR3 loop reads CASSLMGASVYGYTF. The CDR3 bases are TGTGCCAGCAGTTTAATGGGGGCCTCCGTCTATGGCTACACCTTC.

This clonotype was recorded a few times. The chain combines TRBV3-1 with TRBJ2-6; possibly TRBD1 or TRBD2 for D (6 bases each). The CDR3 covers 16 residues. The germline V gene encodes CDR1 LGHDT and CDR2 YNNKEL (reference sequence). The ends were cut back, 2 bases at V and 2 bases at J, with 10 bases in the middle. CDR3 sequence reads: CASSQRRGAGANVLTF. The DNA for the CDR3 is TGTGCCAGCAGCCAACGAAGGGGGGCTGGGGCCAACGTCCTGACTTTC.

The chain uses TRBV20-1 and TRBJ1-1; unclear D gene. Trimming shortened V by 6 bases and J by 11 bases, and 19 bases separated the two germline ends. CDR1 is DFQATT, CDR2 SNEGSKA, per germline (reference sequence). The CDR3 sequence is 12 residues long. CDR3 DNA sequence: TGCAGTGCCCCCCTGGTCGGGCATTTCGCTTTCTTT. Encoded protein: CSAPLVGHFAFF.

This clonotype appeared a few times. The gene calls are TRBV10-2 and TRBJ1-3; D not resolved. Germline V gene sequence: CDR1 WSHSY, CDR2 SAAADI. Trimming removed 1 base at V and 4 bases at J, with 11 bases between. The CDR3 covers 15 residues. The DNA of the CDR3 is TGCGCCAGCAGTGAGTTGGGGAGGAAGGGAAACACCATATATTTT. Its translation: CASSELGRKGNTIYF.

This clonotype has more than one count but fewer than ten. The chain combines TRBV2 with TRBJ1-1; 7 positions agree with TRBD1. Trimming at V came to 6 bases and at J to 7 bases, leaving 5 bases not matched to a gene. The CDR3 sequence is 12 residues long. CDR1 is SNHLY, CDR2 FYNNEI, per germline. CDR3 sequence reads: CASSYTGVEAFF. CDR3 DNA: TGTGCCAGCAGCTACACAGGGGTTGAAGCTTTCTTT.

The chain is built from TRBV5-1 and TRBJ2-5; D remains ambiguous. With 0 bases removed from V and 5 bases from J, the gap between germline ends came to 5 bases. Germline lookup yields CDR1 SGHRS and CDR2 YFSETQ. The CDR3 contains 12 residues. For the CDR3, the DNA is TGCGCCAGCAGCTTGGATTTCGAGACCCAGTACTTC. Residues: CASSLDFETQYF.

The chain combines TRBV5-6 with TRBJ1-2; 11 nucleotides line up with TRBD1. The CDR3 contains 16 residues. Germline CDR1 reads SGHDT; CDR2 reads YYEEEE. The V gene end was trimmed by 1 base and the J gene end by 8 bases; junction bases not matched to a gene: 10. CDR3 loop: CASSLSSDRGRRGYTF. CDR3 coding DNA: TGTGCCAGCAGCTTGAGCTCGGACAGGGGGCGCCGGGGCTACACCTTC.

This clonotype was seen repeatedly, ten times or more. The chain joins TRBV29-1 to TRBJ2-1; TRBD1 aligns across 9 bases. The V gene's germline CDR1 is SQVTM and CDR2 ANQGSEA. V dropped 6 bases and J dropped 6; count of bases not matched to a gene: 9. The CDR3 is 14 residues long. The CDR3 DNA follows: TGCAGCGTGGCCGGGACAGGGTATTCCAATGAGCAGTTCTTC. It is translated as CSVAGTGYSNEQFF.

This clonotype was counted only a few times. This rearrangement joins TRBV12-3 or TRBV12-4 to TRBJ2-7; D is possibly TRBD1 or TRBD2 (5 bases each). The V and J ends lost 5 bases and 4 bases respectively, with 18 bases between them. The CDR3 contains 15 residues. The CDR3: CASSPGTPVTYEQYF. The CDR3 bases are TGTGCCAGCAGTCCCGGGACCCCTGTTACTTACGAGCAGTACTTC.

This clonotype has at least ten counts. The V and J genes are TRBV29-1 and TRBJ2-2; the D gene is possibly TRBD2 (5 bases). Per the germline V gene, CDR1 is SQVTM and CDR2 is ANQGSEA. The V end lost 7 bases, the J end lost 3 bases, and 12 bases lay between the germline ends. The CDR3 loop spans 13 amino acids. The CDR3 reads CSASYGDTGELFF. CDR3 DNA sequence: TGCAGCGCCTCGTACGGGGACACCGGGGAGCTGTTTTTT.

This rearrangement joins TRBV2 to TRBJ1-1; D is undetermined. Trimming pared 4 bases from V and 0 bases from J, leaving 9 bases between. The CDR3 extends over 14 amino acids. Germline CDR1 and CDR2: SNHLY and FYNNEI. CDR3 residues: CASSGERVNTEAFF. The CDR3 bases are TGTGCCAGCAGTGGAGAGAGGGTGAACACTGAAGCTTTCTTT.

This clonotype was observed a handful of times. The rearrangement uses TRBV6-1 and TRBJ1-2; tentatively, D is TRBD1 (6 bases). Germline values: CDR1 MNHNS, CDR2 SASEGT. This CDR3 is built from 15 residues. V was pared by 3 bases and J by 1 base, with 12 bases between. DNA for the CDR3: TGTGCCAGCAGTGACCAAGGGGGTAATAACTATGGCTACACCTTC. Protein product: CASSDQGGNNYGYTF.

This clonotype was found a few times. The chain employs TRBV4-3 and TRBJ2-3; no clear D gene. Trimming took 1 base from V and 2 from J, leaving 10 bases between them. Germline values: CDR1 LGHNA, CDR2 YSLEER. The length of the CDR3 is 15 residues. CDR3 sequence: CASSQAVITTDTQYF. Here the CDR3 DNA reads TGCGCCAGCAGCCAAGCAGTGATTACCACAGATACGCAGTATTTT.

This clonotype was counted a few times. The rearrangement uses TRBV20-1 and TRBJ2-7, with D possibly TRBD2 on 6 matching bases. Trimming left V 0 bases short and J 2 bases short, with 8 bases between. Looked up from germline, CDR1 is DFQATT and CDR2 is SNEGSKA (reference sequence). The CDR3 loop spans 13 amino acids. CDR3 sequence reads: CSARDGGAYEQYF. CDR3 in DNA: TGCAGTGCTAGAGATGGAGGGGCCTACGAGCAGTACTTC.